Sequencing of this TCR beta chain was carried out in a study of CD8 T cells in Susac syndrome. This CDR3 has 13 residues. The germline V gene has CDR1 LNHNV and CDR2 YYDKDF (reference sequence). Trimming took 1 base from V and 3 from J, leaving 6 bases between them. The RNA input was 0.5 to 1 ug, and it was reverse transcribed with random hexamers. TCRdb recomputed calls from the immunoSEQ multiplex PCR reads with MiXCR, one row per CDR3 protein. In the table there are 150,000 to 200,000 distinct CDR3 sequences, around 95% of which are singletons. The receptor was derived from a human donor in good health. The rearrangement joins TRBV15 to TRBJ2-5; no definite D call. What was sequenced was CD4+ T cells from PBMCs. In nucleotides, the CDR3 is TGTGCCACCAGCAGAGCCCCGGAAGAGACCCAGTACTTC. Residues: CATSRAPEETQYF.